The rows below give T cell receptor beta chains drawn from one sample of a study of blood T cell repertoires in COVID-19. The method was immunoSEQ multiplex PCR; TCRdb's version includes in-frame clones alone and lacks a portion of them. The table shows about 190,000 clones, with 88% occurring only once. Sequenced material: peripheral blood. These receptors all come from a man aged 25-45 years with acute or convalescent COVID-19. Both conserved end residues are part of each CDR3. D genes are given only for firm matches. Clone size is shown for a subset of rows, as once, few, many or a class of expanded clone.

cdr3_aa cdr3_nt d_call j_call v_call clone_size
CASSSQGQTSGNEQFF TGTGCCAGCAGCTCCCAGGGACAGACTAGCGGGAATGAGCAGTTCTTC TRBD2 TRBJ2-1 TRBV7-3 -
CASSYSPWGGNSPLHF TGTGCCAGCAGTTACTCACCGTGGGGGGGTAATTCACCCCTCCACTTT - TRBJ1-6 TRBV6-5 -
CASSLQGNTEAFF TGTGCCAGCAGCCTACAGGGGAACACTGAAGCTTTCTTT - TRBJ1-1 TRBV7-3 -
CASTTGRYTEAFF TGTGCCAGCACCACGGGAAGGTACACTGAAGCTTTCTTT - TRBJ1-1 TRBV28 -
CASSAKRGEQFF TGTGCCAGCAGCGCCAAAAGGGGTGAGCAGTTCTTC - TRBJ2-1 TRBV9 -
CASSSITLAGRYNEQFF TGTGCCAGCAGCTCGATCACTCTAGCGGGAAGGTATAATGAGCAGTTCTTC TRBD2 TRBJ2-1 TRBV7-8 -
CASSPVGTVGGNTGELFF TGTGCCAGCAGCCCCGTCGGGACAGTCGGGGGGAACACCGGGGAGCTGTTTTTT - TRBJ2-2 TRBV7-3 -
CASGDFSEQFF TGTGCCAGCGGGGATTTCAGTGAGCAGTTCTTC - TRBJ2-1 TRBV19 -
CASSFRRGPNHTEAFF TGTGCCAGCAGCTTTCGCAGGGGGCCTAATCACACTGAAGCTTTCTTT TRBD1 TRBJ1-1 TRBV7-3 -
CASSLMGEVYNEQFF TGTGCCAGCAGCTTGATGGGAGAAGTCTACAATGAGCAGTTCTTC - TRBJ2-1 TRBV5-4 once
CASGTALWENEQFF TGTGCCAGCGGGACAGCCTTATGGGAGAATGAGCAGTTCTTC TRBD1 TRBJ2-1 TRBV9 -
CASSPASLLGRDTQYF TGTGCCAGCAGTCCCGCTAGCCTCCTAGGGAGAGATACGCAGTATTTT - TRBJ2-3 TRBV28 -
CASSQGGLNIQYF TGCGCCAGCAGCCAAGGAGGGTTGAACATTCAGTACTTC - TRBJ2-4 TRBV4-1 -
CASAPTLGGVNQPQHF TGTGCTAGTGCCCCTACTCTGGGGGGGGTAAATCAGCCCCAGCATTTT - TRBJ1-5 TRBV12-5 -
CASSSPTGGEPQHF TGCGCCAGCAGCTCCCCCACGGGGGGGGAGCCCCAGCATTTT - TRBJ1-5 TRBV4-1 -
CASSAGTGTNTEAFF TGCGCCAGCAGCGCGGGGACAGGGACGAACACTGAAGCTTTCTTT TRBD1 TRBJ1-1 TRBV5-1 -
CASSTRTGTGGNTIYF TGTGCCAGCAGCACTAGGACAGGGACGGGAGGAAACACCATATATTTT TRBD1 TRBJ1-3 TRBV7-2 -
CASGLVLVRGGNQPQHF TGTGCTAGTGGTTTGGTACTAGTACGGGGGGGCAATCAGCCCCAGCATTTT - TRBJ1-5 TRBV12-5 once
CASSYSGQGLTGELFF TGTGCCAGTAGTTATTCGGGACAGGGGTTAACCGGGGAGCTGTTTTTT TRBD1 TRBJ2-2 TRBV19 -
CASSRRGTANTGELFF TGTGCCAGCAGCCGGAGGGGGACAGCTAACACCGGGGAGCTGTTTTTT - TRBJ2-2 TRBV3-1/TRBV3-2 -
CASSPGQGSNQPQHF TGTGCCAGCAGCCCGGGACAGGGCAGCAATCAGCCCCAGCATTTT TRBD1 TRBJ1-5 TRBV9 once
CASSRGTLRGERETGELFF TGCGCCAGCAGCCGAGGGACTCTCAGGGGGGAGCGGGAGACCGGGGAGCTGTTTTTT - TRBJ2-2 TRBV4-1 -
CASSQQRLAYNEQFF TGTGCCAGCAGCCAACAGCGACTAGCCTACAATGAGCAGTTCTTC - TRBJ2-1 TRBV28 -
CASSDSGVPSPLHF TGTGCCAGCAGTGATTCAGGGGTTCCTTCACCCCTCCACTTT - TRBJ1-6 TRBV2 -
CAWIRVSSGGAYNEQFF TGTGCCTGGATACGGGTGTCTAGCGGGGGGGCCTACAATGAGCAGTTCTTC TRBD2 TRBJ2-1 TRBV30 -
CASSFGVGYGYTF TGTGCCAGCAGTTTCGGGGTAGGGTATGGCTACACCTTC - TRBJ1-2 TRBV27 -
CASSLALRTSHTDTQYF TGCGCCAGCAGCTTGGCCTTAAGGACTAGTCACACAGATACGCAGTATTTT TRBD2 TRBJ2-3 TRBV5-1 -
CASSPRQGRAFF TGTGCCAGCAGTCCCCGACAGGGACGAGCTTTCTTT TRBD1 TRBJ1-1 TRBV27 -
CASSLMTGIADTQYF TGTGCCAGTAGTCTGATGACAGGGATTGCGGATACGCAGTATTTT TRBD1 TRBJ2-3 TRBV19 -
CASSSLAGGASTDTQYF TGCGCCAGCAGCTCTCTAGCGGGGGGGGCTAGCACAGATACGCAGTATTTT TRBD2 TRBJ2-3 TRBV5-1 -
CASSVDTSTDTQYF TGTGCCAGCAGTGTCGATACTAGCACAGATACGCAGTATTTT - TRBJ2-3 TRBV2 -
CASIQGARNTEAFF TGTGCCAGCATCCAGGGGGCCCGCAACACTGAAGCTTTCTTT TRBD1 TRBJ1-1 TRBV6-5 -
CASSNRDRGLGNIQYF TGTGCCAGCAGCAACCGGGACAGGGGGCTAGGAAACATTCAGTACTTC TRBD1 TRBJ2-4 TRBV5-6 -
CASSIGTASPLHF TGTGCCAGTAGTATAGGGACAGCTTCACCCCTCCACTTT - TRBJ1-6 TRBV19 -
CSVEWRTDTQYF TGCAGCGTTGAGTGGCGCACAGATACGCAGTATTTT - TRBJ2-3 TRBV29-1 -
CASSLGRYEQYF TGTGCCAGCAGTTTAGGGAGGTACGAGCAGTACTTC - TRBJ2-7 TRBV28 once
CASSHRGQGRTEAFF TGTGCCAGCAGCCACCGCGGACAGGGGCGGACTGAAGCTTTCTTT TRBD1 TRBJ1-1 TRBV3-1/TRBV3-2 -
CASSGQGYTEAFF TGTGCCAGCAGTGGCCAGGGATACACTGAAGCTTTCTTT - TRBJ1-1 TRBV25-1 -
CASSLPGLDNEQFF TGTGCCAGCAGCTTACCAGGGTTGGACAATGAGCAGTTCTTC - TRBJ2-1 TRBV7-3 -
CASSFNYGSEEAFF TGTGCCAGCAGCTTTAACTATGGGAGTGAAGAAGCTTTCTTT - TRBJ1-1 TRBV11-3 -
CASSRRTSGNADDTQYF TGTGCCAGCAGCCGACGAACTAGCGGGAATGCGGATGATACGCAGTATTTT TRBD2 TRBJ2-3 TRBV13 -
CASRLLAGGLVEQFF TGTGCCAGCAGACTACTAGCGGGAGGGCTGGTTGAGCAGTTCTTC TRBD2 TRBJ2-1 TRBV6-5 -
CAGPQGGPTEAFF TGTGCCGGACCCCAGGGAGGGCCGACTGAAGCTTTCTTT - TRBJ1-1 TRBV21-1 -
CASRGQTGETQYF TGTGCCAGCAGAGGACAGACTGGGGAGACCCAGTACTTC - TRBJ2-5 TRBV5-4 -
CASSLYSGTGNPSNTEAFF TGCGCCAGCAGCTTGTATTCGGGGACAGGGAACCCCTCGAACACTGAAGCTTTCTTT TRBD1 TRBJ1-1 TRBV5-1 -
CASSQVLGTAGNVLTF TGTGCCAGCAGCCAAGTCCTTGGGACAGCCGGCAACGTCCTGACTTTC TRBD1 TRBJ2-6 TRBV4-2 -
CSVWAGDGSGELFF TGCAGCGTATGGGCGGGAGACGGGTCCGGGGAGCTGTTTTTT TRBD2 TRBJ2-2 TRBV29-1 -
CASSPRAITGNTIYF TGTGCCAGCAGCCCCAGGGCAATAACTGGAAACACCATATATTTT - TRBJ1-3 TRBV7-2 -
CASNLLAGGGDEQFF TGCGCCAGCAACCTGCTAGCGGGGGGCGGAGATGAGCAGTTCTTC TRBD2 TRBJ2-1 TRBV10-2 -
CASSPWGGQGYTF TGTGCCAGCAGCCCCTGGGGGGGTCAAGGCTACACCTTC - TRBJ1-2 TRBV28 -
CATIKKRGSSTDTQYF TGTGCCACCATAAAGAAGCGGGGGAGCAGCACAGATACGCAGTATTTT TRBD2 TRBJ2-3 TRBV15 -
CASSLQGKNSPLHF TGTGCCAGCAGCTTACAGGGCAAAAATTCACCCCTCCACTTT - TRBJ1-6 TRBV7-9 few
CASSEQINQPQHF TGTGCCAGCAGTGAACAGATCAATCAGCCCCAGCATTTT - TRBJ1-5 TRBV2 -
CASSLTGRTEAFF TGTGCCAGCAGTCTGACAGGGAGGACTGAAGCTTTCTTT TRBD1 TRBJ1-1 TRBV6-2/TRBV6-3 -
CASREPGHRNQPQHF TGTGCCAGCAGGGAGCCGGGACACCGAAATCAGCCCCAGCATTTT - TRBJ1-5 TRBV7-2 -